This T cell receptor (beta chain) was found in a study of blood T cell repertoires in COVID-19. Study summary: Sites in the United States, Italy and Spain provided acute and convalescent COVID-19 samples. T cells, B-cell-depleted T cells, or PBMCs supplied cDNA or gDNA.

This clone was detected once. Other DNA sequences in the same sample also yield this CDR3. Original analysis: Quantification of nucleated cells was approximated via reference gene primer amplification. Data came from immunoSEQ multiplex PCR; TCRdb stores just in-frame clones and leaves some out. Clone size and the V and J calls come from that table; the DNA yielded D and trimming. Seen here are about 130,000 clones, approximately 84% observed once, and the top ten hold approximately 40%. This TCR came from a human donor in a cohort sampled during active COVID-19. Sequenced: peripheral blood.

The CDR3 region has the DNA TGTGCCACCAGTGATTTCCAGGGCACAGATACGCAGTATTTT. Translated, it gives CATSDFQGTDTQYF. The chain has TRBV24-1 and TRBJ2-3; D gene uncertain. Trimming cost V 1 base and J 1 base, with 5 bases left between them. CDR1 and CDR2 from the germline V gene are KGHDR and SFDVKD. The CDR3 has 14 amino acids.